One T cell receptor (beta chain) is described in this entry. This sample was taken from a study of blood T cell repertoires in COVID-19. Study-level information: The United States, Italy and Spain provided the acute and convalescent COVID-19 samples.

Germline V gene lookup returns CDR1 MNHEY and CDR2 SVGAGI. CDR3 length: 13 amino acids. Trimming left V 6 bases short and J 0 bases short, with 9 bases between. The authors' processing: From reference gene primer amplification, estimates of nucleated cell counts were derived. The table came from immunoSEQ multiplex PCR; TCRdb's copy has only in-frame clones and leaves some out. That table is the source of V, J and clone size, and D and trimming were worked out from the DNA. The sample holds roughly 350,000 clones, roughly 86% seen once. Enrollment of patients from Seattle took place during active infection, with longitudinal follow-up.

This chain connects TRBV6-5 to TRBJ2-7; possible D gene TRBD1, 5 bases. The clonotype was recovered from a woman in her thirties with COVID-19, enrolled during active disease. The sample taken for sequencing was peripheral blood. CDR3 residues: CASRGQLSYEQYF. CDR3 nucleotide sequence: TGTGCCAGCAGAGGACAACTCTCCTACGAGCAGTACTTC.